This T cell receptor (beta chain) was obtained from a study of cytomegalovirus exposure and HLA in healthy donors. Study-wide findings and caveats: The study labeled more than 150 TCR beta chains cytomegalovirus-associated. Of the V segments, some could not be distinguished, including TRBV6-2 and TRBV6-3, and were excluded. Donors were assumed by presence/absence analyses to have roughly uniform sequencing depth.

V lost 6 bases and J lost 4, with 9 bases in between. The CDR3 contains 13 residues. CDR1 is WNHNN, CDR2 SYGVQD, per germline (reference sequence). PCR used 60 Vbeta primers and 13 Jbeta primers. The table came from immunoSEQ multiplex PCR; TCRdb's copy has only in-frame clones and leaves some out. The data show fewer than 70,000 clones, 65% to 90% seen once. This clone was detected only a few times. What it binds is not known. The chain carries TRBV10-1 and TRBJ2-2, with D hard to call. The clonotype originates from a human donor in good health. Sequenced sample: PBMCs. The CDR3 nucleotides are TGCGCCAGCAGAGAACACGCCACCGGGGAGCTGTTTTTT. The encoded protein is CASREHATGELFF.